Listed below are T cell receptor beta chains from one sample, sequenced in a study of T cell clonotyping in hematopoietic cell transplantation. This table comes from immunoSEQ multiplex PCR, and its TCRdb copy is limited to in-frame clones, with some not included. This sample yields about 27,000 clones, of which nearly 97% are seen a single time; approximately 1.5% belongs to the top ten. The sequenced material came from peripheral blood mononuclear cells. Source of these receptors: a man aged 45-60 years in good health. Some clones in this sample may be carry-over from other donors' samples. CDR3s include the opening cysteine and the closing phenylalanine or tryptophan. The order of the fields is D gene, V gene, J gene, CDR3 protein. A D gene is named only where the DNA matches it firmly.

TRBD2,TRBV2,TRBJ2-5,CASHRSGGGETQYF
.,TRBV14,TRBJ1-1,CASSQDPGTNTEAFF
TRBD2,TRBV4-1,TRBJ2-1,CASSQDGGTFNEQFF
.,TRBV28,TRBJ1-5,CATNDRSQHF
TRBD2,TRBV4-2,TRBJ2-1,CASRQLAAVGEQFF
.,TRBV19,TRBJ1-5,CASTPRDIQIYSNQPQHF
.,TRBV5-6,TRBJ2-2,CASSFTGRTGELFF
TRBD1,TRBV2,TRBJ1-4,CASLQGAGEKLFF
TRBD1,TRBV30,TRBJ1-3,CAWSVWDRSSGNTIYF
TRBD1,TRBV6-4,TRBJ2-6,CASSGSGQGASGANVLTF
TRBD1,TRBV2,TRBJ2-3,CATAGQELFLTDTQYF
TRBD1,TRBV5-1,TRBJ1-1,CASSLARDREAFF
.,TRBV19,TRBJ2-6,CASSIEWENSGANVLTF
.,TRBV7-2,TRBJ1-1,CASSPPGANTEAFF
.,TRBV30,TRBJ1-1,CALSRGNTEAFF
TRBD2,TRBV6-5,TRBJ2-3,CASSYSGRGSTDTQYF
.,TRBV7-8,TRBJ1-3,CASSLAPHSGNTIYF
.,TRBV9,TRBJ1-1,CASSANLGGRTEAFF
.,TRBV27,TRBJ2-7,CASSSHGYREQYF
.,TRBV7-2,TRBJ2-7,CASTDPGWGYEQYF
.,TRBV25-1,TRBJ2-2,CASSSQGNTGELFF
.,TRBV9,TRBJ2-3,CASSVSAREYSTDTQYF
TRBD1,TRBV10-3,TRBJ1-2,CAIRGTGVLSGYTF
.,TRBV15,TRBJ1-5,CATSRYSGINQPQHF
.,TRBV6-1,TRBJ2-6,CASTDRSRANVLTF
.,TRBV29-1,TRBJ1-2,CSVEKDSYGYTF
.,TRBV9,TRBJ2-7,CASSVATGVAYEQYF
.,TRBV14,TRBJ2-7,CASSRQSGGSYEQYF
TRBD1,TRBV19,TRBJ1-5,CASSSKDRGRNQPQHF
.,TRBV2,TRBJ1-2,CASSEVVAGWGGYTF
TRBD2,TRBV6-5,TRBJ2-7,CASSYDGTSGSYEQYF
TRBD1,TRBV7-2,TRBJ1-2,CASSRGQDYGYTF
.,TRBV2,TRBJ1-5,CASSDRQMNQPQHF
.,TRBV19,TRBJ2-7,CASSMGQSSYEQYF
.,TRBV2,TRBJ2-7,CASSEEHRSAGYEQYF
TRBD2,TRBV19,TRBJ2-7,CASSIGGGHSYEQYF
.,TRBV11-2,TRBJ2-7,CASTVSIPSYEQYF
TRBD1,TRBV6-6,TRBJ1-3,CASSYTGQSSGNTIYF
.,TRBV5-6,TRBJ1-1,CASSLFGRTNTEAFF
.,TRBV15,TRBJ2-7,CATSGYGSLITSEQYF
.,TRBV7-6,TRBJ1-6,CASSPGAFNSPLHF
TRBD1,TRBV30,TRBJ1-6,CAWSAGQDNSPLHF
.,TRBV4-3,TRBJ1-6,CASSQEAPTLYNSPLHF
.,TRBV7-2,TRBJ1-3,CASSRGLRSGNTIYF
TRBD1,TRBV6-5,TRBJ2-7,CASSYLQGVHEQYF
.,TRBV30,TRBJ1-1,CAWDYARGLVTEAFF
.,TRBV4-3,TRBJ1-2,CASSQEGVANYGYTF
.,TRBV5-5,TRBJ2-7,CATTPHQGSYEQYF
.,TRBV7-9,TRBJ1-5,CASSPNRNQPQHF
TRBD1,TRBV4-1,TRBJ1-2,CASSQVGPGTGTGYTF
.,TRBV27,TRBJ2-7,CASSPLRHSYEQYF